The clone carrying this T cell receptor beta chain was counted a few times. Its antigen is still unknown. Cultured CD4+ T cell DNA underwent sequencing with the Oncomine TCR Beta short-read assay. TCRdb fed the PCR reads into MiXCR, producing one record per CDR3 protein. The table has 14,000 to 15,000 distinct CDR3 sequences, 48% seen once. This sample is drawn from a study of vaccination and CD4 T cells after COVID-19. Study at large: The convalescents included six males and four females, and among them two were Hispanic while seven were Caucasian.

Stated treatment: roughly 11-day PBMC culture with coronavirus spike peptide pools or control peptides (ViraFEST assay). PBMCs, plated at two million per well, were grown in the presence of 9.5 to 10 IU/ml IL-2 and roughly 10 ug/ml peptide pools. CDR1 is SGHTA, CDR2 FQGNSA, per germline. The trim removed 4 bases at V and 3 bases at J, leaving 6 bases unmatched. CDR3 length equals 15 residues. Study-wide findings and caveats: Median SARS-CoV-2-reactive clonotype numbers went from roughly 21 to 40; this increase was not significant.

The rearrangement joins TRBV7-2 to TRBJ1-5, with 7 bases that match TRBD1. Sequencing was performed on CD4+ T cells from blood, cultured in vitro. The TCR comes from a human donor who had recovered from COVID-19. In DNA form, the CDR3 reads TGTGCCAGCAGCTCCCGGACAGGCCCCAATCAGCCCCAGCATTTT. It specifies CASSSRTGPNQPQHF. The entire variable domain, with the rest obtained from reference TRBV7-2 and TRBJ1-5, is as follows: GAGVSQSPSNKVTEKGKDVELRCDPISGHTALYWYRQSLGQGLEFLIYFQGNSAPDKSGLPSDRFSAERTGGSVSTLTIQRTQQEDSAVYLCASSSRTGPNQPQHFGDGTRLSIL.